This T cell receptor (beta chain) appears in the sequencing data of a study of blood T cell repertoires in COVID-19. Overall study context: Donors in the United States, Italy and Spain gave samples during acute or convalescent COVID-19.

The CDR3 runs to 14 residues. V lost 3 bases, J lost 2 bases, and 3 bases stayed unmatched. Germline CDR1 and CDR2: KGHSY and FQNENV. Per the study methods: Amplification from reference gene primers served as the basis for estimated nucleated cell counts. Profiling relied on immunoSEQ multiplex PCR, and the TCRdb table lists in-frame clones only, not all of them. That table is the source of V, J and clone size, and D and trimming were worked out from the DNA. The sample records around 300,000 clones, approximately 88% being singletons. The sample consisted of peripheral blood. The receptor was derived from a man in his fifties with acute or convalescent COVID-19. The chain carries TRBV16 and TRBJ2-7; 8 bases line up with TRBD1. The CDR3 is CASSQGQATYEQYF. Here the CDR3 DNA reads TGTGCCAGCAGCCAGGGACAGGCGACCTACGAGCAGTACTTC.